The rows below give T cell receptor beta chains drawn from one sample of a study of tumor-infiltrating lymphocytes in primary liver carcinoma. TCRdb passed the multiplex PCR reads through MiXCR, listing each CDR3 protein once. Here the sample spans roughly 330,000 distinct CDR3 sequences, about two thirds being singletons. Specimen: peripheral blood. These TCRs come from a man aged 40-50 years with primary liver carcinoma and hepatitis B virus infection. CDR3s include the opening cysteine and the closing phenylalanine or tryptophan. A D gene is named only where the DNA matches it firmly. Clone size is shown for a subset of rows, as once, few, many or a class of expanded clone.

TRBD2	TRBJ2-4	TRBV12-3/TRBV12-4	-	TGTGCCAGCAGTTCCCTAGCGGGAGCCCCGTACTTC	CASSSLAGAPYF
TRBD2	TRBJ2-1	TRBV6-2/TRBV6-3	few	TGTGCCAGCAGCAACGCCGGGACTAGCGGTTACAATGAGCAGTTCTTC	CASSNAGTSGYNEQFF
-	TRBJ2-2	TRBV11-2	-	TGTGCCAGCAGGCTTACAGGGTCCACCGAGGAGCTGTTTTTT	CASRLTGSTEELFF
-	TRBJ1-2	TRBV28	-	TGTGCCAGCACCGACTTCCCCCCCGATGGCTACACCTTC	CASTDFPPDGYTF
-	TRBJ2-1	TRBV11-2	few	TGTGCCAGCAGCTTATACCGGCTAGTTAGTGAGCAGTTC	CASSLYRLVSEQF
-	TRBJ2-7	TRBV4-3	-	TGCGCCAGCAGCCAAGATAGTATCCCTACCTACGAGCAGTACTTC	CASSQDSIPTYEQYF
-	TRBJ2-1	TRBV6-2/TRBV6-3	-	TGTGCCAACAGTTACCAACTGGAGCGCCCCTGGCAGTTCTTC	CANSYQLERPWQFF
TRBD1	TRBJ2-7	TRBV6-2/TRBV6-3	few	TGTGCCAGCAGTTACTCGAAGACAGGGGTTGCCTACGAGCAGTACTTC	CASSYSKTGVAYEQYF
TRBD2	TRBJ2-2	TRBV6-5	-	TGTGTCGGCAGATCCCCAGCGGGAGGCCGGGTCGGGGAGCTGTTTTTT	CVGRSPAGGRVGELFF
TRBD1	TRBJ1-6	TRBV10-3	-	TGTGCCATCGCGGACATTTCAGGGGGCCATTCACCCCTCCACTTT	CAIADISGGHSPLHF
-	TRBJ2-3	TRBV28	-	TGTGCCAGCAGTTCTCGATCCTCTCGCACAGATACGCAGAATTTT	CASSSRSSRTDTQNF
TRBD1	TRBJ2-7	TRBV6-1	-	TGTGCCAGCAGTGAAGCAAGCTGGGACAGTTCCTACGGGCAGTACTTC	CASSEASWDSSYGQYF
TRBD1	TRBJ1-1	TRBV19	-	TGTGCCAGTAGTATGTTCGGGACAGATCCCGAAGCTTTCTTT	CASSMFGTDPEAFF
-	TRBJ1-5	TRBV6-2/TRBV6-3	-	TGTGCCAGCTCCTCACAGGAGGCACTCGGTAAGAATCAGCCCCAGCATTTT	CASSSQEALGKNQPQHF
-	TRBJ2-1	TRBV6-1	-	TGTACCAGCAGTGAAGCGCCATGGAATGAGCAGTTCTTC	CTSSEAPWNEQFF
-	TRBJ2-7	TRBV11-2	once	TGTACCAGCAGCTTAACCGGGAGCTGCTACGAGCAGCACTTC	CTSSLTGSCYEQHF
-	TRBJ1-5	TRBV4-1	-	TGCGCCAGCGGCCAAGACCCGGGCGGTGTGGGGGTGAATCAGCCCCAGCATTTT	CASGQDPGGVGVNQPQHF
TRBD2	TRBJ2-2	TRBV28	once	TGTGCCAGGAGTTTGGCTAGCGGGAGCACCGGGGAGCTGTTTTTT	CARSLASGSTGELFF
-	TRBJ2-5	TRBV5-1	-	TGCGCCAGCAGCTTGGGGCTAGCTCTCGACCAAGAGACCCAGTACTTC	CASSLGLALDQETQYF
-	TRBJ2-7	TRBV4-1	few	TGCGCCAGCAGCCAAGAAGTAGGTCAGTTCTACGAGCAGTACTTC	CASSQEVGQFYEQYF
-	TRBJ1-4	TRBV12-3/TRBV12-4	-	TGTGCCAGCAGTACCCTCGTCAGGGGTCATGAAAAACTGTTTTTT	CASSTLVRGHEKLFF
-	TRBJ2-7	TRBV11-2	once	TGTGCCAGCAGCCCAGAGCCACTGAGCTCCTACGGGCAGTACTTC	CASSPEPLSSYGQYF
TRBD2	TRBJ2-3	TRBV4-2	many	TGTGCCAGCAGCCAAGATAGTGGCGGGAGCGCCGATACGCAGTATTTT	CASSQDSGGSADTQYF
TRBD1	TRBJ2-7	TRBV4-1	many	TGCGCCAGCAGCGACCATACAGGGGTCGAAATCGAGCAGTACTTC	CASSDHTGVEIEQYF
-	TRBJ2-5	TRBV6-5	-	TGTGCCAACAGTCCAGGGACCGGAGAGACACAGTACTTC	CANSPGTGETQYF
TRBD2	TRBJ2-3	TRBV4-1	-	TGCGCCAACAGCCAAGATAGTAGGCAGCCCGGTAGCGGGACAGATACGCAGTATTTT	CANSQDSRQPGSGTDTQYF
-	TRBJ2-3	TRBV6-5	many	TGTGCCAGCAGTTACGGGCCCACCACAGATACGCAGTATTTT	CASSYGPTTDTQYF
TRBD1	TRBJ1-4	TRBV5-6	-	TGTGCCAGCAGCTCCACAACGGTCGGAGGACAGGGACTTAATGAAAAACTGTTTTTT	CASSSTTVGGQGLNEKLFF
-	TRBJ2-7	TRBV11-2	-	TGTGGCAGCCGCAGAACAGGCGGTCCCTTCTACGAGCAGTACTTC	CGSRRTGGPFYEQYF
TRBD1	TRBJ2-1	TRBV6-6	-	TGTGCCAGGACCTGGCAGGGGGATGGAAACGAGCAGTTCTTC	CARTWQGDGNEQFF
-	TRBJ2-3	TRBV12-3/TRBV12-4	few	TGTGCCAGCATCAGGGTAGGGACGACAGATACGCAGTATTTT	CASIRVGTTDTQYF
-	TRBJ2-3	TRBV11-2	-	TGTGTCAGCAGCTCAACAGGACAAGTCACAGATACACAGTATTTT	CVSSSTGQVTDTQYF
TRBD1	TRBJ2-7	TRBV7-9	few	TGTGCCAGCAGACAGGGGCTCTCCTACGAGCAGTACTTC	CASRQGLSYEQYF
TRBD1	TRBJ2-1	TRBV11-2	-	TGTGCTAGCAGCTTAGTCAGGGGGAGTAGGGGGAATGAGCAGTTCTTC	CASSLVRGSRGNEQFF
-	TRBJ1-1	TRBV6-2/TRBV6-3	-	TGTGCCAGCAGTTACGACGTCAGGGGCTTCCTCGGCACTGAAGCTTTCTTT	CASSYDVRGFLGTEAFF
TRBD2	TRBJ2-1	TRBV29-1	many	TGCAGCGCCGGAGGACGGGGGGCCTACAATGAGCAGTTCTTC	CSAGGRGAYNEQFF
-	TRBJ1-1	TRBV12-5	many	TGTGCTAGTGGTTTGGGGGCAGGAAACACTGAAGCTTTCTTT	CASGLGAGNTEAFF
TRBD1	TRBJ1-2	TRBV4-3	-	TGCGCCAGCAGCCGAAATTATCGGGACAGCGCCTCTAGGAATGGCTACACCTTC	CASSRNYRDSASRNGYTF
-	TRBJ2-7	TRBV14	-	TGTGCCAGCAGCCAAGTCGGAAGGGGACTCTACCAGCGGTACTTC	CASSQVGRGLYQRYF
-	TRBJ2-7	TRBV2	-	TGTGCCAGCAGTGATTTCCCCCTCTCCTACGAGCAGTACTTC	CASSDFPLSYEQYF
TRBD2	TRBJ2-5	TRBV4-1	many	TGCGCCAGCAGCCAAGAGGCTAGCGGGAGTTGGGCCCAGTACTTC	CASSQEASGSWAQYF
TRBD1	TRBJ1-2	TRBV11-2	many	TGTGCCAGCAGCGCCAGCCGGGACAGGGGGGGCGGCTACACCTTC	CASSASRDRGGGYTF
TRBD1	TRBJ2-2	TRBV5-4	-	TGTGCCAGCAGCCCGGAGGGACAGGGTCCCGGGGAGCCGTTTTTT	CASSPEGQGPGEPFF
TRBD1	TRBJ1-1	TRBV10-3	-	TGTGCCATCAGTGACCCGACCCTGCGGACAGGTTTTGAAGCTGTCTTT	CAISDPTLRTGFEAVF
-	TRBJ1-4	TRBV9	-	TGTACCAGCAGCATCAGACAAACGGACGAAAAACTGTTTTTT	CTSSIRQTDEKLFF
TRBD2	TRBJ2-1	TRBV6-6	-	TGTGCCAACAGTTACTCTCCCCCTAGCGGGATATACAATAAGCAGTTCTTC	CANSYSPPSGIYNKQFF